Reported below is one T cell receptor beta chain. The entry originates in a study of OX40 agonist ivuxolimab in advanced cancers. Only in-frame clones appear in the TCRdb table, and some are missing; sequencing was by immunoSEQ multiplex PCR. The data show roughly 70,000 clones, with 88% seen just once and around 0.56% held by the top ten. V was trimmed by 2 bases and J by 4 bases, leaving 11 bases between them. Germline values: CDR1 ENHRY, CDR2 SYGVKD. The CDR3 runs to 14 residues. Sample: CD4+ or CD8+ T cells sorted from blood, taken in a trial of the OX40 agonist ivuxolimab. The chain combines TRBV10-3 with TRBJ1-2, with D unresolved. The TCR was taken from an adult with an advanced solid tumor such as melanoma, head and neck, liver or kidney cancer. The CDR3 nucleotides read TGTGCCATCAGTGAGGAGGGTCCAGCCTATGGCTACACCTTC. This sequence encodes CAISEEGPAYGYTF.